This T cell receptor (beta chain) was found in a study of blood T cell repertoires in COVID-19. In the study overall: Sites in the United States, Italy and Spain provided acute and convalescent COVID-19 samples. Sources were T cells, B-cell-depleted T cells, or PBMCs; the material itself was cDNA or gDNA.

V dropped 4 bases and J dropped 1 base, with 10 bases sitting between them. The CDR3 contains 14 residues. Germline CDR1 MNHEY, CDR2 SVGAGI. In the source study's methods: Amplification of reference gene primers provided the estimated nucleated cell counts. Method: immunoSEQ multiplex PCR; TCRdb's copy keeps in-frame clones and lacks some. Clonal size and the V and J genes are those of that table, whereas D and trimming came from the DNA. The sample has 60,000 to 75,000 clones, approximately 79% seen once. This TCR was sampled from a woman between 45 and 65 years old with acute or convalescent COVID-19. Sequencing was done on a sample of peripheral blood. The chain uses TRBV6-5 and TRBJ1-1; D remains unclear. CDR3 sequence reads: CASSFRLGNTEAFF. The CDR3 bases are TGTGCCAGCAGTTTCAGACTCGGGAACACTGAAGCTTTCTTT.